These 22 T cell receptor beta chains share one sample of origin, sequenced in a study of glioma-infiltrating T cells after dendritic cell vaccination. Sequencing was performed with immunoSEQ multiplex PCR; in TCRdb, only in-frame clones are kept and a portion is missing. The data hold about 92,000 clones, with about nine tenths observed a single time. Source: blood, taken before dendritic cell vaccination. These receptors were obtained from a human donor with glioblastoma.

The chain links TRBV7-2 to TRBJ2-5; no clear D. V gave up 5 bases and J gave up 3 bases, with 4 bases separating them. Germline CDR1 is SGHTA and CDR2 is FQGNSA. The CDR3 loop spans 11 amino acids. CDR3: CASSQKETQYF. The CDR3 DNA reads as TGTGCCAGCAGCCAAAAAGAGACCCAGTACTTC. Using reference TRBV7-2 and TRBJ2-5 for the parts outside the CDR3, the full variable domain is GAGVSQSPSNKVTEKGKDVELRCDPISGHTALYWYRQSLGQGLEFLIYFQGNSAPDKSGLPSDRFSAERTGGSVSTLTIQRTQQEDSAVYLCASSQKETQYFGPGTRLLVL.

The chain is built from TRBV5-6 and TRBJ2-5, with TRBD2 matching over 12 bases. This CDR3 region has 16 residues. V shed 3 bases and J 2 bases; nucleotides not matched to a gene: 5. From germline, CDR1 is SGHDT and CDR2 YYEEEE. This chain's CDR3 is CASSSATSGRQETQYF. The CDR3 DNA is TGTGCCAGCAGCTCCGCGACTAGCGGGAGACAAGAGACCCAGTACTTC.

The V and J genes are TRBV5-1 and TRBJ2-1; unclear D gene. With 1 base removed from V and 0 bases from J, the gap between germline ends came to 14 bases. Germline V CDR1 and CDR2: SGHRS, YFSETQ. The CDR3 has 17 amino acids. This CDR3 reads CASSLFDSRSSYNEQFF. Here the CDR3 DNA reads TGCGCCAGCAGCTTGTTTGATAGCCGAAGCTCCTACAATGAGCAGTTCTTC.

The genes are TRBV29-1 and TRBJ2-4; D is ambiguous. This CDR3 comprises 13 residues. The V and J ends lost 6 bases and 0 bases respectively, with 9 bases between them. Germline lookup yields CDR1 SQVTM and CDR2 ANQGSEA. The DNA of the CDR3 is TGCAGCGTCCACAGTGAAGCCAAAAACATTCAGTACTTC. It encodes CSVHSEAKNIQYF. Filled out from reference TRBV29-1 and TRBJ2-4, the complete variable domain reads SAVISQKPSRDICQRGTSLTIQCQVDSQVTMMFWYRQQPGQSLTLIATANQGSEATYESGFVIDKFPISRPNLTFSTLTVSNMSPEDSSIYLCSVHSEAKNIQYFGAGTRLSVL.

The V gene is TRBV5-1, the J gene TRBJ1-2; 8 positions match TRBD1. The CDR3 length is 15 residues. From germline, CDR1 is SGHRS and CDR2 YFSETQ. The trim removed 3 bases at V and 4 bases at J, leaving 8 bases unmatched. The CDR3 DNA is TGCGCCAGCAGCTACAAAGACAGGGGACTCTATGGCTACACCTTC. Its protein is CASSYKDRGLYGYTF.

This clone was counted a few times. The chain carries TRBV5-8 and TRBJ1-4, with 10 positions matching TRBD1. Losses at the gene ends were 3 bases for V and 7 bases for J; bases not matched to a gene: 6. The CDR3 is made up of 15 amino acids. Germline V gives CDR1 SGHTS, CDR2 YDEGEE. The CDR3 sequence is CASSWGQGYREKLFF. The CDR3 nucleotides read TGTGCCAGCAGCTGGGGACAGGGGTATCGTGAAAAACTGTTTTTT.

The genes are TRBV6-5 and TRBJ1-4; the match to TRBD1 covers 8 bases. CDR1 is MNHEY, CDR2 SVGAGI, per germline. The CDR3 spans 14 residues. Unmatched junction bases numbered 6, after V lost 4 bases and J lost 8 bases. CDR3 nucleotides: TGTGCCAGCAGTTCCGACAGGGGAAAGGAAAAACTGTTTTTT. Protein: CASSSDRGKEKLFF.

The rearrangement links TRBV6-5 to TRBJ2-7; 8 positions match TRBD2. Germline V gene sequence: CDR1 MNHEY, CDR2 SVGAGI. The CDR3 extends over 15 amino acids. J lost 3 bases, V lost 6 bases, and 10 bases had no gene match. DNA for the CDR3: TGTGCCAGCAGCCGTCTAGCGGGCGAATACTACGAGCAGTACTTC. It translates to CASSRLAGEYYEQYF.

The chain couples TRBV9 to TRBJ1-2; TRBD1 aligns across 7 bases. The CDR3 is 15 residues long. CDR1 is SGDLS, CDR2 YYNGEE, per germline. The V segment lost 3 bases and the J segment 0 bases; nucleotides outside the gene matches: 5. The CDR3 loop is CASSGGQNPNYGYTF. The CDR3 region has the DNA TGTGCCAGCAGCGGGGGACAGAATCCTAACTATGGCTACACCTTC. Complete variable domain (other parts from reference TRBV9 and TRBJ1-2): DSGVTQTPKHLITATGQRVTLRCSPRSGDLSVYWYQQSLDQGLQFLIQYYNGEERAKGNILERFSAQQFPDLHSELNLSSLELGDSALYFCASSGGQNPNYGYTFGSGTRLTVV.

The V gene is TRBV7-4, the J gene TRBJ1-4, with 9 bases that match TRBD1. The CDR3 runs to 14 residues. Trimming at V came to 1 base and at J to 8 bases, leaving 2 bases not matched to a gene. Germline values: CDR1 SGHVT, CDR2 SQSDAQ. The CDR3 loop reads CASSLGTGEEKLFF. In nucleotides, the CDR3 is TGTGCCAGCAGCTTAGGGACAGGGGAAGAAAAACTGTTTTTT. Drawing the rest from reference TRBV7-4 and TRBJ1-4, the complete variable domain is GAGVSQSPRYKVAKRGRDVALRCDSISGHVTLYWYRQTLGQGSEVLTYSQSDAQRDKSGRPSGRFSAERPERSVSTLKIQRTEQGDSAVYLCASSLGTGEEKLFFGSGTQLSVL.

The chain has TRBV13 and TRBJ2-7, with D perhaps TRBD1 (5 bases). Between the trimmed V and J ends, which lost 2 bases and 1 base, there was a span of 9 bases. Germline assignment: CDR1 PRHDT and CDR2 FYEKMQ (reference sequence). The length of the CDR3 is 14 residues. CDR3 DNA: TGTGCCAGCAGCTTAAGGACATTTTCCTACGAGCAGTACTTC. It encodes CASSLRTFSYEQYF.

This clone appeared a few times. The chain carries TRBV10-1 and TRBJ2-7; D possibly corresponds to TRBD1 (5 bases). Trimming stripped 8 bases from V and 3 bases from J, with 11 bases between. Germline CDR1 is WNHNN and CDR2 is SYGVQD (reference sequence). The CDR3 sequence is 12 residues long. The CDR3 DNA reads as TGCGCCAGCTTCCCAGGGTGCTACGAGCAGTACTTC. Encoded protein: CASFPGCYEQYF.

The rearrangement joins TRBV5-1 to TRBJ2-3, with a tentative D call TRBD1 (6 bases). Germline assignment: CDR1 SGHRS and CDR2 YFSETQ. The CDR3 sequence is 15 residues long. Trimming took 0 bases from V and 3 from J, leaving 11 bases between them. The CDR3 region has the DNA TGCGCCAGCAGCTTGGAAGGGGGTTCTACAGATACGCAGTATTTT. Protein product: CASSLEGGSTDTQYF.

In this sample, this clone turned up once. The rearrangement uses TRBV9 and TRBJ2-3, with D perhaps TRBD2 (6 bases). From germline, CDR1 is SGDLS and CDR2 YYNGEE. CDR3 size: 13 residues. Trimming stripped 0 bases from V and 10 bases from J, with 12 bases between. The CDR3 is CASSVAGRQSQYF. The CDR3 region has the DNA TGTGCCAGCAGCGTAGCGGGGAGGCAGTCGCAGTATTTT.

The CDR3 DNA is TGTGCCAGCAACCTAGGGGCAGGGGGAACTAATGGCTACACCTTC. This translates into CASNLGAGGTNGYTF. The chain links TRBV11-3 to TRBJ1-2; 7 nucleotides line up with TRBD1. The J segment lost 6 bases and the V segment lost 7 bases, leaving 14 bases of the junction unmatched. The CDR3 runs 15 residues. CDR1 is SGHNT, CDR2 YENEEA, per germline.

This clone has only one observation. The chain couples TRBV5-1 to TRBJ2-5; D might be TRBD1 (7 bases). Germline lookup yields CDR1 SGHRS and CDR2 YFSETQ. Deletions cut 1 base from V and 1 base from J, with 14 bases between. CDR3 length: 16 residues. The DNA for the CDR3 is TGCGCCAGCAGCTTGTATCAGGGGGGCCCCCAAGAGACCCAGTACTTC. Residues: CASSLYQGGPQETQYF.

The V gene is TRBV2, the J gene TRBJ2-7, with 8 nucleotides matching TRBD1. V trimming: 6 bases; J trimming: 2 bases; junction bases outside the gene matches: 9. This CDR3 spans 15 amino acids. The germline gives CDR1 SNHLY, CDR2 FYNNEI. CDR3 amino acids: CASRRQQGGPYEQYF. CDR3 bases: TGTGCCAGCAGGAGACAACAGGGGGGACCCTACGAGCAGTACTTC.

The CDR3: CASSLALGGFEQYF. The CDR3 DNA follows: TGTGCCAGCAGCTTAGCGTTAGGAGGGTTCGAGCAGTACTTC. V usage is TRBV7-6 and J usage is TRBJ2-7; a weak D match, TRBD2 (6 bases). The V and J ends lost 0 bases and 6 bases respectively, with 12 bases between them. This CDR3 spans 14 amino acids. Germline V gene sequence: CDR1 SGHVS, CDR2 FNYEAQ.

The CDR3 loop is CASSLLGLLGVDTQYF. CDR3 DNA: TGTGCCAGCAGTTTATTGGGACTACTCGGTGTGGATACGCAGTATTTT. The chain couples TRBV28 to TRBJ2-3, with 7 bases aligning to TRBD2. Germline V gene lookup returns CDR1 MDHEN and CDR2 SYDVKM. This CDR3 contains 16 residues. V gave up 1 base and J gave up 6 bases; unmatched junction bases: 10.

This chain connects TRBV2 to TRBJ1-2, with D perhaps matching TRBD1 (5 bases). The V gene's germline CDR1 is SNHLY and CDR2 FYNNEI. The CDR3 length is 15 residues. Trimming took 5 bases from V and 5 from J, leaving 18 bases between them. In DNA form, the CDR3 reads TGTGCCAGCAGTCCATTGACAGCCGGAGCTTATGGCTACACCTTC. The encoded protein is CASSPLTAGAYGYTF.

The rearrangement uses TRBV2 and TRBJ1-1; perhaps TRBD1 as D (5 bases). V lost 2 bases and J 1 base, leaving 17 bases between the germline ends. This CDR3 is 17 amino acids long. CDR1 SNHLY and CDR2 FYNNEI come from the germline V gene. The CDR3, as DNA: TGTGCCAGCAGTGAATCTGTGGTGGGTAGGGGGAACACTGAAGCTTTCTTT. As protein: CASSESVVGRGNTEAFF.

The V call is TRBV5-6, the J call TRBJ1-1, with D possibly TRBD1 on 5 matching bases. In germline, CDR1 is SGHDT, CDR2 YYEEEE. The CDR3 is made up of 14 amino acids. The V end lost 0 bases, the J end lost 7 bases, and 13 bases lay between the germline ends. The CDR3 DNA sequence: TGTGCCAGCAGCTTGGGGGGCGATCTCGGTGAAGCTTTCTTT. Residues: CASSLGGDLGEAFF.